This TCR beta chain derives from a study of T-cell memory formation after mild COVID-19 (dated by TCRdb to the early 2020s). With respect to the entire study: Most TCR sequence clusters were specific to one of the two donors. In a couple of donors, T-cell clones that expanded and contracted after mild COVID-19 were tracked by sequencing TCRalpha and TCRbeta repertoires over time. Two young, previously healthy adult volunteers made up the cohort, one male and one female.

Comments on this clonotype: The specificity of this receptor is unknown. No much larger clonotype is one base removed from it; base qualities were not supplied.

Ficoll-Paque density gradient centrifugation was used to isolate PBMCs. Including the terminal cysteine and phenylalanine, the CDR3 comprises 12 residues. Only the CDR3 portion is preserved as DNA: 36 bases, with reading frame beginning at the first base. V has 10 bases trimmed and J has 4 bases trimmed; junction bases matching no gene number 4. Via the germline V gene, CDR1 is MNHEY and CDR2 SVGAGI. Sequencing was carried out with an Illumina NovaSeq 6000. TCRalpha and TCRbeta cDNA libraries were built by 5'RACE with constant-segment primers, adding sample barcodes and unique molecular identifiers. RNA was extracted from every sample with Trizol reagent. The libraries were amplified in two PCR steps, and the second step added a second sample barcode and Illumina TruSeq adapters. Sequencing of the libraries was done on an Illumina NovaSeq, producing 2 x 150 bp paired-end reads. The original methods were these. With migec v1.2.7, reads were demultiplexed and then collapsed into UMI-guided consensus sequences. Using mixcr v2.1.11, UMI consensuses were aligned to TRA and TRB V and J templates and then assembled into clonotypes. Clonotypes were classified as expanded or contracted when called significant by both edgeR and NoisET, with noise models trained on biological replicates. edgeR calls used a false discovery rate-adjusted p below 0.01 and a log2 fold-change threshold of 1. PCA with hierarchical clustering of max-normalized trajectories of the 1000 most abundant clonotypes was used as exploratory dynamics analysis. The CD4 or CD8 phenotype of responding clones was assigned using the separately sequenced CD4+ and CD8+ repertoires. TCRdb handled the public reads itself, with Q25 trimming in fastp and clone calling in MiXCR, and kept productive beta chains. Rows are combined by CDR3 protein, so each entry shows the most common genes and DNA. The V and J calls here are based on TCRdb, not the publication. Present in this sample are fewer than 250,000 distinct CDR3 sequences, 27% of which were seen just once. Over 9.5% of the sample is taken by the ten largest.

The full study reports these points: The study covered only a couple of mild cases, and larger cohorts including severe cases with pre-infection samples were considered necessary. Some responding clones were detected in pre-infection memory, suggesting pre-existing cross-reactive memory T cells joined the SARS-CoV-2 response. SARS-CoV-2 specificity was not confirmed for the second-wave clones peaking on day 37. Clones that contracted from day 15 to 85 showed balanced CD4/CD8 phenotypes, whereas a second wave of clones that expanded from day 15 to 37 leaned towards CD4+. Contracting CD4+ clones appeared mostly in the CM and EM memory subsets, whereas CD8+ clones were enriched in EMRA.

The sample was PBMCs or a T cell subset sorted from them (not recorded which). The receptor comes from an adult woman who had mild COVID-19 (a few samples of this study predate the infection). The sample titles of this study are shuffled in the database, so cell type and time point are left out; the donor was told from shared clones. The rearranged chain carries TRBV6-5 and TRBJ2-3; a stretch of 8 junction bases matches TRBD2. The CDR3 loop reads CATRAGADTQYF. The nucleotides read TGTGCCACCAGAGCGGGGGCAGATACGCAGTATTTT.